These 4 T cell receptor beta chains were sequenced from one sample in a study of T cells in Graves' hyperthyroidism and ophthalmopathy. Researchers took RNA transcripts and amplified the TCR beta CDR3 regions from them. The primer set for the first-round RT-PCR of the TCR CDR3 was HTBI. MiXCR, applied by TCRdb to the multiplex PCR reads, yields one record per CDR3 protein. This table has 660,000 or so distinct CDR3 sequences, more than 20% appearing once. The source material was blood. All receptors derive from a man between 25 and 39 years old with Graves' ophthalmopathy.

The rearrangement uses TRBV6-9 and TRBJ2-2, with D perhaps matching TRBD1 (6 bases). Germline lookup yields CDR1 MNHGY and CDR2 SVAAGI. CDR3 size: 14 residues. V was pared by 4 bases and J by 6 bases, with 12 bases between. The CDR3 nucleotides read TGTGCCAGCAGTTTGGGGGCATGGGCCGGGGAGCTGTTTTTT. This gives the protein CASSLGAWAGELFF.

This clonotype was seen ten or more times. This rearrangement joins TRBV28 to TRBJ2-5; TRBD1 agrees at 7 bases. The germline gives CDR1 MDHEN, CDR2 SYDVKM. The CDR3 totals 17 residues. With V trimmed by 3 bases and J by 6 bases, 16 bases remained unmatched. The CDR3 loop reads CASSLGRQYRDSQTQYF. The CDR3 DNA sequence: TGTGCCAGCAGTTTGGGTCGCCAATACCGGGACAGCCAGACCCAGTACTTC. The full variable domain, completed using reference TRBV28 and TRBJ2-5, is DVKVTQSSRYLVKRTGEKVFLECVQDMDHENMFWYRQDPGLGLRLIYFSYDVKMKEKGDIPEGYSVSREKKERFSLILESASTNQTSMYLCASSLGRQYRDSQTQYFGPGTRLLVL.

The chain joins TRBV4-1 to TRBJ2-7; 9 bases are shared with TRBD2. Germline V CDR1 and CDR2: MGHRA, YSYEKL. The CDR3 covers 16 residues. Trimming cost V 0 bases and J 4 bases; bases outside gene matches: 7. CDR3 residues: CASSQEGLAGSYEQYF. The CDR3 DNA reads TGCGCCAGCAGCCAAGAAGGCCTAGCGGGATCTTACGAGCAGTACTTC.

The V call is TRBV20-1, the J call TRBJ2-1, with D unresolved. Germline-derived CDR1 and CDR2 are DFQATT and SNEGSKA (reference sequence). This CDR3 spans 13 amino acids. The V and J ends lost 1 base and 2 bases respectively, with 6 bases between them. For the CDR3, the DNA is TGCAGTGCTAGAGGGAAAGCCTACAATGAGCAGTTCTTC. Its translation: CSARGKAYNEQFF.